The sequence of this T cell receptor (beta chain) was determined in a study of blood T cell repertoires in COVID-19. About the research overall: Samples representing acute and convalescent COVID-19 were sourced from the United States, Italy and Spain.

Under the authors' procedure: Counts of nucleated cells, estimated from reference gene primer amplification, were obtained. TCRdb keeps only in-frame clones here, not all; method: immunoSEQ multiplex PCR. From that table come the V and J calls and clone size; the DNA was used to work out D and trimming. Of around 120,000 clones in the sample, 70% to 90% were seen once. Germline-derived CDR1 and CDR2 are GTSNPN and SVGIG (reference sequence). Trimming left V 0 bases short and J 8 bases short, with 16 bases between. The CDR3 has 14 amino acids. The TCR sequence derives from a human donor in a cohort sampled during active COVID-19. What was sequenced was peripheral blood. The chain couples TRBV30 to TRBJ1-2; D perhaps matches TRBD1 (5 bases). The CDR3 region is CAWSVRFGGMGYTF. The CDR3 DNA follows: TGTGCCTGGAGTGTACGATTCGGGGGAATGGGCTACACCTTC.